These 12 T cell receptor beta chains were all obtained from the same sample, sequenced in a study of cytomegalovirus exposure and HLA in healthy donors. Use of 60 Vbeta and 13 Jbeta primers characterized the PCR. Method: immunoSEQ multiplex PCR; TCRdb's copy keeps in-frame clones and lacks some. The sample includes some 150,000 clones, 70% to 85% of them seen just once. Input material: PBMCs. These receptors were obtained from a young man in good health and CMV-seropositive.

This clone was detected only once. V and J are TRBV7-9 and TRBJ1-2; D unresolved. Germline V CDR1 and CDR2: SEHNR, FQNEAQ (reference sequence). The CDR3 covers 13 residues. Between the trimmed V and J ends, which lost 5 bases and 3 bases, there was a span of 10 bases. The CDR3 region has the DNA TGTGCCAGCAGCCCCACTCCGCACTATGGCTACACCTTC. Its protein is CASSPTPHYGYTF.

As DNA, the CDR3 is TGTGCCAGCAGCTTGACAGGGGGCGCGTACGAGCAGTACTTC. Amino acids: CASSLTGGAYEQYF. The V gene is TRBV5-6, the J gene TRBJ2-7; TRBD1 matches 9 bases. The V gene end was trimmed by 1 base and the J gene end by 4 bases; junction bases not matched to a gene: 3. The CDR3 contains 14 residues. Germline CDR1 is SGHDT and CDR2 is YYEEEE. The full variable domain, its missing parts supplied by reference TRBV5-6 and TRBJ2-7, is DAGVTQSPTHLIKTRGQQVTLRCSPKSGHDTVSWYQQALGQGPQFIFQYYEEEERQRGNFPDRFSGHQFPNYSSELNVNALLLGDSALYLCASSLTGGAYEQYFGPGTRLTVT.

This clone was counted a few times. CDR3 nucleotides: TGCGCCAGCAGGCTAAACCTAGCGGGGGGGCAGTCAGATACGCAGTATTTT. This encodes CASRLNLAGGQSDTQYF. The chain links TRBV5-1 to TRBJ2-3, with 12 bases that match TRBD2. The CDR3 consists of 17 residues. CDR1 and CDR2 from the germline V gene are SGHRS and YFSETQ. J gave up 4 bases and V 5 bases, and 11 bases lay outside the gene matches.

This sequence joins TRBV27 and TRBJ2-7; a weak D match, TRBD2 (5 bases). Per the germline V gene, CDR1 is MNHEY and CDR2 is SMNVEV (reference sequence). CDR3 size: 12 residues. V gave up 8 bases and J gave up 4 bases, with 12 bases separating them. The CDR3 DNA reads TGTGCCAGCTCCGGGGTTTCTTACGAGCAGTACTTC. This encodes CASSGVSYEQYF.

The gene calls are TRBV19 and TRBJ1-4; D possibly corresponds to TRBD1 (5 bases). The V and J ends lost 7 bases and 7 bases respectively, with 16 bases between them. This CDR3 has 14 amino acids. Germline loops: CDR1 LNHDA, CDR2 SQIVND (reference sequence). CDR3 in DNA: TGTGCCAGTATGGCCTCTGGGGCGTTTGAAAAACTGTTTTTT. This codes for CASMASGAFEKLFF. Full variable domain (remainder filled in from reference TRBV19 and TRBJ1-4): DGGITQSPKYLFRKEGQNVTLSCEQNLNHDAMYWYRQDPGQGLRLIYYSQIVNDFQKGDIAEGYSVSREKKESFPLTVTSAQKNPTAFYLCASMASGAFEKLFFGSGTQLSVL.

This clone was observed a single time. The CDR3 DNA reads as TGCGCCAGCAGCCTAGAGACTAGCGGGTGGGAGACCCAGTACTTC. It yields the protein CASSLETSGWETQYF. The chain joins TRBV5-1 to TRBJ2-5, with TRBD2 identical over 10 bases. Germline assignment: CDR1 SGHRS and CDR2 YFSETQ. This CDR3 comprises 15 residues. Unmatched junction bases numbered 8, after V lost 4 bases and J lost 5 bases. The whole variable domain, remainder taken from reference TRBV5-1 and TRBJ2-5, is KAGVTQTPRYLIKTRGQQVTLSCSPISGHRSVSWYQQTPGQGLQFLFEYFSETQRNKGNFPGRFSGRQFSNSRSEMNVSTLELGDSALYLCASSLETSGWETQYFGPGTRLLVL.

The rearrangement joins TRBV6-5 to TRBJ2-1; TRBD1 agrees at 9 bases. Germline V gene data show CDR1 as MNHEY and CDR2 as SVGAGI. J lost 14 bases, V lost 6 bases, and 8 bases had no gene match. The CDR3 contains 12 residues. The CDR3 nucleotides are TGTGCCAGCAGGGACACAGGGGGCCGGGAGTTCTTC. Translation: CASRDTGGREFF.

This chain links TRBV28 with TRBJ1-4; 7 bases are a match to TRBD1. The CDR3 totals 15 residues. V trimming: 6 bases; J trimming: 7 bases; junction bases outside the gene matches: 11. Germline CDR1 reads MDHEN; CDR2 reads SYDVKM. CDR3 sequence (DNA): TGTGCCAGCAGCCCCTCGGACAGGTTGTCTGAAAAACTGTTTTTT. Translating it yields CASSPSDRLSEKLFF.

The CDR3, as DNA: TGTGCCAGCAGTTTTAAGACTAGCGGGGCCAGCTCCTACGAGCAGTACTTC. This translates into CASSFKTSGASSYEQYF. The V and J genes are TRBV2 and TRBJ2-7, with 11 bases aligning to TRBD2. The V segment lost 5 bases and the J segment 0 bases; nucleotides outside the gene matches: 9. Germline CDR1 and CDR2: SNHLY and FYNNEI. The CDR3 sequence is 17 residues long.

V usage is TRBV30 and J usage is TRBJ1-2; TRBD1 matches at 12 bases. The ends lost 4 bases at V and 9 bases at J; junction bases unmatched: 9. The CDR3 runs 14 residues. Germline assignment: CDR1 GTSNPN and CDR2 SVGIG (reference sequence). In DNA form, the CDR3 reads TGTGCCTGGAACCCCGGGACAGGGGGCGACCGCTACACCTTC. Protein: CAWNPGTGGDRYTF.

V and J are TRBV7-9 and TRBJ2-5; D is perhaps TRBD2 (5 bases). Trimming cost V 6 bases and J 3 bases, with 11 bases left between them. The germline CDR1 and CDR2 sequences are SEHNR and FQNEAQ (reference sequence). This CDR3 is built from 13 residues. The CDR3: CASRHKAEETQYF. CDR3 sequence (DNA): TGTGCCAGCAGACATAAAGCGGAAGAGACCCAGTACTTC.

This clone was found once. V is TRBV25-1 and J is TRBJ2-7; 7 positions agree with TRBD1. The CDR3 loop spans 15 amino acids. The germline gives CDR1 MGHDK, CDR2 SYGVNS. V lost 3 bases, J lost 5 bases, and 10 bases stayed unmatched. The CDR3 is CASSENRQGRHEQYF. The CDR3 DNA reads TGTGCCAGCAGTGAGAACCGACAGGGTCGCCACGAGCAGTACTTC.